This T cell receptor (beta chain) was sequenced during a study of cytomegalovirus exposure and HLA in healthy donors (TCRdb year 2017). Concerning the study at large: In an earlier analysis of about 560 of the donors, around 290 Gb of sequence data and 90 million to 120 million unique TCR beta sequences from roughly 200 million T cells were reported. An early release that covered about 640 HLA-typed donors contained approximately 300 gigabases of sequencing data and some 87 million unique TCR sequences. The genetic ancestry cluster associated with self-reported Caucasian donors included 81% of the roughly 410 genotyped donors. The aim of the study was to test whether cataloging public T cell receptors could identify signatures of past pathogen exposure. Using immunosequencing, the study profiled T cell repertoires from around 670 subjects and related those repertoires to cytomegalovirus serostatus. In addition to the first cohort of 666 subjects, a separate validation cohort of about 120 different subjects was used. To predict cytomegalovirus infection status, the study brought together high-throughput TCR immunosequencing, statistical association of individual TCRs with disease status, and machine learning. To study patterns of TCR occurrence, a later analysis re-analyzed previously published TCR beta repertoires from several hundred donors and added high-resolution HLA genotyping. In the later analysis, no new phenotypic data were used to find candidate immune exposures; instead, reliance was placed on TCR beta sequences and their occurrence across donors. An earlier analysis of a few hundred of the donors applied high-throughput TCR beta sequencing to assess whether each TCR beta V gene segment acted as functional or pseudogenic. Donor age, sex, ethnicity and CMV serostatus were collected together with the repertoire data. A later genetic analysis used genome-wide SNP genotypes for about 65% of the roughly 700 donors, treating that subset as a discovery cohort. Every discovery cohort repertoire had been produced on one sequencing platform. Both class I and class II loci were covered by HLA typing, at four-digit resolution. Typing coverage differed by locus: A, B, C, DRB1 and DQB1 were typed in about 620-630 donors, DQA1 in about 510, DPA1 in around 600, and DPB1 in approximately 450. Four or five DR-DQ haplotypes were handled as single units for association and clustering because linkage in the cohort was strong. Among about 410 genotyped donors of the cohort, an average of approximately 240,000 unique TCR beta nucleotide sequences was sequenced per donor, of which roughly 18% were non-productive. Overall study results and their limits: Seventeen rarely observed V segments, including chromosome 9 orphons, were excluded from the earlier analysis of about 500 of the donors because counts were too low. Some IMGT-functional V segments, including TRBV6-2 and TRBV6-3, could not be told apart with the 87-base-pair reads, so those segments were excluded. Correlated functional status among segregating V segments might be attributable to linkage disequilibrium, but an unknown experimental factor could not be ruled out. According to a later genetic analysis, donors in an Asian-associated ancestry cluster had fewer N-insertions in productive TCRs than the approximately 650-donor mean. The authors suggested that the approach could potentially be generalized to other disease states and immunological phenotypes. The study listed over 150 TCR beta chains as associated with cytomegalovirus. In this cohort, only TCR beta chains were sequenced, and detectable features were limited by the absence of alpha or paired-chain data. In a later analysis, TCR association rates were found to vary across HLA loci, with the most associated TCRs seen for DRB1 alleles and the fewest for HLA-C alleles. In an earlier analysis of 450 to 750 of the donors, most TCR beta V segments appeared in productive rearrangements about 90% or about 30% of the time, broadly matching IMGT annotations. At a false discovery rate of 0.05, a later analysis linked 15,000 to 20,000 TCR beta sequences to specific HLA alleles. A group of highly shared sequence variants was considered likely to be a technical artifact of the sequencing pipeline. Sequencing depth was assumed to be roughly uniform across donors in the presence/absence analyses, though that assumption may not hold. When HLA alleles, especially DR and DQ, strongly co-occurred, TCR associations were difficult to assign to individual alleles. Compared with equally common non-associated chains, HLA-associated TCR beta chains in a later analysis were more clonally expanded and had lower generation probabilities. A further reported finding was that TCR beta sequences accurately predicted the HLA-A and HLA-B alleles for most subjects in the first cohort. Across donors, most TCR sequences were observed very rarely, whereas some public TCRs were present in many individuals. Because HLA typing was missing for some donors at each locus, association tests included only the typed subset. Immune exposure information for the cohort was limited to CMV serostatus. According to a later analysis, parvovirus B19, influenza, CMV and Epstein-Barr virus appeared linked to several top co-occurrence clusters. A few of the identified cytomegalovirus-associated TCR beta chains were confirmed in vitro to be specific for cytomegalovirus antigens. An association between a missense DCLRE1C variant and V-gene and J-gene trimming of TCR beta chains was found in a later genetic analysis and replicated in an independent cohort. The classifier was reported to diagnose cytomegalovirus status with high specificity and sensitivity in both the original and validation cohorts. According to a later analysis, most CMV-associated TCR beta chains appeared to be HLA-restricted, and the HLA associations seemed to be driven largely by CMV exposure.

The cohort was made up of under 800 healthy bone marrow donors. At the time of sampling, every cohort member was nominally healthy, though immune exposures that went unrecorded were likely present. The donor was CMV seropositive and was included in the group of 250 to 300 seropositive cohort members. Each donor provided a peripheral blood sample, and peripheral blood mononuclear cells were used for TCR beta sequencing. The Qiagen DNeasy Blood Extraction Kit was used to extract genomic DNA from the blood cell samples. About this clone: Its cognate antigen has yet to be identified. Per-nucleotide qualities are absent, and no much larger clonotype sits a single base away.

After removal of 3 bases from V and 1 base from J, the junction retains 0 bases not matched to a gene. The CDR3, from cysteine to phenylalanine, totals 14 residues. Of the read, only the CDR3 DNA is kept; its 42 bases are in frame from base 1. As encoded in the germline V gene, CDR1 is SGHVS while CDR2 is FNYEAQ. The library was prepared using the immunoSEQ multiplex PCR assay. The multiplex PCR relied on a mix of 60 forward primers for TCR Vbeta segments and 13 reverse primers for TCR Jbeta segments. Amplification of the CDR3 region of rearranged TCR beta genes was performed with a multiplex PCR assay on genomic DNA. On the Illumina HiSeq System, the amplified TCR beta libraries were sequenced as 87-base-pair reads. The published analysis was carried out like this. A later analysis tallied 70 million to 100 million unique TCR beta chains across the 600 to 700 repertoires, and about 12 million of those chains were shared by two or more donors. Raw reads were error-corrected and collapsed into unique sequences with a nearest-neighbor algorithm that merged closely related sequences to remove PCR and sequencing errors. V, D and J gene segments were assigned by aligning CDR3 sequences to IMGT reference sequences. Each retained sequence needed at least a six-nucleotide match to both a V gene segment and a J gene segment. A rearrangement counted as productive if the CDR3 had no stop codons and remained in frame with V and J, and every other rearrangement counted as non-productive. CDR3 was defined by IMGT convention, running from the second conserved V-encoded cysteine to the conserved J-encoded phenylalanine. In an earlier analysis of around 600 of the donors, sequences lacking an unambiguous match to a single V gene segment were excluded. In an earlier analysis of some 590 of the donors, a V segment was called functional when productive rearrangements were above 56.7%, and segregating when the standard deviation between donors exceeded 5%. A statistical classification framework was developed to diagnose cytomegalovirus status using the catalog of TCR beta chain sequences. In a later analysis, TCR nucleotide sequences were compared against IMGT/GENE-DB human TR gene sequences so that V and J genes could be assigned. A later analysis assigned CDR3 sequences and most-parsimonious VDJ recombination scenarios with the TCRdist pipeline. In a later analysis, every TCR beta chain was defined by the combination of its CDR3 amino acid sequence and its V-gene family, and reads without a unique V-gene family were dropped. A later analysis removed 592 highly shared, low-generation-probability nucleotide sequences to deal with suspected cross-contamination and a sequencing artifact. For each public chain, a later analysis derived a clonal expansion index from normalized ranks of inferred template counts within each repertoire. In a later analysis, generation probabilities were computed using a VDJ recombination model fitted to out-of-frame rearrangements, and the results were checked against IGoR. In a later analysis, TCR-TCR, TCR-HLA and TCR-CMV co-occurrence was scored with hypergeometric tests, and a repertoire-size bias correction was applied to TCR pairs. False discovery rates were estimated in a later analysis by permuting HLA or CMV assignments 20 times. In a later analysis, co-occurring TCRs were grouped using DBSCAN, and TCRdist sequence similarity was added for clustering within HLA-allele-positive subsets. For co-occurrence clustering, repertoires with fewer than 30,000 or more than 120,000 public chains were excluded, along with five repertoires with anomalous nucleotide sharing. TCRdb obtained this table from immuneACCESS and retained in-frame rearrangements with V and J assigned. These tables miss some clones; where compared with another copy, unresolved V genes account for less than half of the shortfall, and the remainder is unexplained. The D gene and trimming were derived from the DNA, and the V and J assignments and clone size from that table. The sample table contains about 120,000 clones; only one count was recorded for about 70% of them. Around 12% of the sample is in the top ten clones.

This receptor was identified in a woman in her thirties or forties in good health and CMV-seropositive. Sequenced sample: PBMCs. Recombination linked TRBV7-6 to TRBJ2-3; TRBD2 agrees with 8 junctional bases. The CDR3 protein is CASSLTSGTDTQYF. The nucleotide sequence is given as TGTGCCAGCAGCTTGACTAGCGGCACAGATACGCAGTATTTT.